This T cell receptor beta chain was retrieved from a study of CD8 T cells in ankylosing spondylitis. Study-level results: Made up of eight or nine highly homologous variants, a TCR beta motif appeared characteristic of ankylosing spondylitis blood. Disease-linked clones were reportedly significantly enriched in matched ankylosing spondylitis synovial fluid. Past research had described some motif variants in reactive arthritis synovial fluid and blood. Clones linked with disease were CD8+ and fairly uncommon in the peripheral blood.

Each TCR beta library was made by quantitative 5'-RACE that incorporated molecular barcodes. TCRdb called the 5' RACE reads again in MiXCR, with one record for every CDR3 protein. The sample includes a few hundred thousand distinct CDR3 sequences, approximately 17% of them seen just once. This clonotype was recorded a few times. The antigen is not known. The CDR3 totals 17 residues. After removal of 2 bases from V and 5 bases from J, the junction contained 9 bases not matched to a gene. The germline V gene encodes CDR1 MNHEY and CDR2 SVGAGI. The material sequenced was blood, either unsorted or a sorted T cell fraction (not recorded which). This TCR came from a male donor with ankylosing spondylitis. The rearrangement joins TRBV6-5 to TRBJ2-3, with 11 bases aligning to TRBD2. In DNA, the CDR3 is TGTGCCAGCAGTTACGGACTAGCGGGCCAGTCGAGAGATACGCAGTATTTT. Translating gives CASSYGLAGQSRDTQYF.